The rows below give T cell receptor beta chains drawn from one sample of a study of T cell repertoires in cytomegalovirus infection. TCRdb passed the reads through MiXCR, listing each CDR3 protein once. The sample has 100,000 to 150,000 distinct CDR3 sequences, roughly 25% seen once. For these TCRs, the target antigens are not known. The sample was PBMCs, sequenced either directly or after in vitro stimulation (not recorded which). All receptors derive from a human donor in good health (CMV status not recorded). Some clones in this sample may be carry-over from other donors' samples. Each CDR3 is given with its conserved first and last residue. The D gene is left open where the match is weak. Clone size is not always given. Where it is, it says once, few, many or a class for expanded clones.

D gene,clone size,J gene,V gene,CDR3 DNA,CDR3 protein
NA,NA,TRBJ2-2,TRBV28,TGTGCCAGCAGTTCGGGGGAGAACACCGGGGAGCTGTTTTTT,CASSSGENTGELFF
NA,NA,TRBJ2-5,TRBV12-3/TRBV12-4,TGTGCCAGCAGCCCCCTGGGGGGGCAGGGGGAGACCCAGTACTTC,CASSPLGGQGETQYF
NA,NA,TRBJ2-5,TRBV25-1,TGTGCCAGCAGTGAGAGTTTGGGCGCGGGGGAGACCCAGTACTTC,CASSESLGAGETQYF
NA,once,TRBJ2-5,TRBV2,TGTGCCAGCAGTGAGGGGAGAGAGACCCAGTACTTC,CASSEGRETQYF
NA,NA,TRBJ1-5,TRBV6-8,TGTGCCAGCAGCCGCCGGAGGCAGAATCAGCCCCAGCATTTT,CASSRRRQNQPQHF
TRBD1,few,TRBJ2-7,TRBV7-2,TGTGCCAGCAGTTCCAGGACAGGGGTATCCTACGAGCAGTACTTC,CASSSRTGVSYEQYF
NA,few,TRBJ1-2,TRBV10-3,TGTGCCATCAGCGAGACTGCAGTTTCCTATGGCTACACCTTC,CAISETAVSYGYTF
TRBD1,few,TRBJ1-5,TRBV20-1,TGCAGTGCTAGGCCGACAGGGCTGAGCAATCAGCCCCAGCATTTT,CSARPTGLSNQPQHF
NA,NA,TRBJ1-3,TRBV12-3/TRBV12-4,TGTGCCAGTAATAAGGGCGGGTCTGGAAACACCATATATTTT,CASNKGGSGNTIYF
NA,few,TRBJ2-3,TRBV28,TGTGCCAGCAGTTTGTTGCTCACAGATACGCAGTATTTT,CASSLLLTDTQYF
TRBD2,many,TRBJ2-1,TRBV6-2/TRBV6-3,TGTGCCAGCAGTTACTCCGGGACTAGCGGGAGTAATGAGCAGTTCTTC,CASSYSGTSGSNEQFF
TRBD1,few,TRBJ2-1,TRBV19,TGTGCCAGTAAATGGGACAGGGGGCATGAGCAGTTCTTC,CASKWDRGHEQFF
TRBD2,NA,TRBJ2-5,TRBV7-9,TGTGCCAGCCGTCCGGGACTAAGGTTATACCAAGAGACCCAGTACTTC,CASRPGLRLYQETQYF
NA,few,TRBJ1-2,TRBV7-9,TGTGCCAGCAGCTTAACGTTGGGGGATCGCGGCTACACCTTC,CASSLTLGDRGYTF
NA,few,TRBJ2-5,TRBV11-1,TGTGCCAGCAGCTTACAGGGCGCGCAAGAGACCCAGTACTTC,CASSLQGAQETQYF
NA,many,TRBJ1-5,TRBV7-8,TGTGCCAGCAGCTTAGCAGGGAATCGGCCCCAGCATTTT,CASSLAGNRPQHF
NA,NA,TRBJ2-7,TRBV15,TGTGCCACCTCTTCAGGGGACTCCTACGAGCAGTACTTC,CATSSGDSYEQYF
NA,few,TRBJ2-1,TRBV20-1,TGCAGTGCTCAAAACCTAGCGAGCTACAATGAGCAGTTCTTC,CSAQNLASYNEQFF
TRBD2,few,TRBJ2-3,TRBV18,TGTGCCAGCTCACCCCCAAGCGGGAGCTCAGATACGCAGTATTTT,CASSPPSGSSDTQYF
NA,NA,TRBJ2-3,TRBV28,TGTGCCAGCAGTTTAGAGGGTTTGGGATCTAGAGATACGCAGTATTTT,CASSLEGLGSRDTQYF
TRBD1,NA,TRBJ2-1,TRBV7-9,TGTGCCAGCAGCACACCCCGAGACAGGGTCTCCAATGAGCAGTTCTTC,CASSTPRDRVSNEQFF
NA,NA,TRBJ2-5,TRBV11-3,TGTGCCAGCTGCCGGAGCCCGGGAGAGACCCAGTACTTC,CASCRSPGETQYF
NA,NA,TRBJ1-1,TRBV28,TGTGCCAGCAGTCGACCAGGGACTGAAGCTTTCTTT,CASSRPGTEAFF
NA,few,TRBJ2-2,TRBV6-2/TRBV6-3,TGTGCCAGCAGTTTGGTGCGATTCACCGGGGAGCTGTTTTTT,CASSLVRFTGELFF
TRBD1,few,TRBJ1-5,TRBV12-5,TGTGCTAGTGGTTTGGAGGCAGGGGGTAACCAGCCCCAGCATTTT,CASGLEAGGNQPQHF
NA,NA,TRBJ1-5,TRBV6-1,TGTGCCAGCAGACAGGGATCAGGTCAGCCCCAGCATTTT,CASRQGSGQPQHF
TRBD2,few,TRBJ2-5,TRBV7-2,TGTGCCAGCGTGGGAGGGCCAGAGACCCAGTACTTC,CASVGGPETQYF
NA,NA,TRBJ2-1,TRBV11-3,TGTGCCAGCAGCCTACTTGATGAGCAGTTCTTC,CASSLLDEQFF
TRBD1,few,TRBJ1-3,TRBV7-8,TGTGCCAGCAGCCCGAGGACAGGGGAGTATGGAAACACCATATATTTT,CASSPRTGEYGNTIYF
TRBD1,few,TRBJ2-7,TRBV20-1,TGCAGTGCGGCCCGGGACAGGGACTACGAGCAGTACTTC,CSAARDRDYEQYF
NA,NA,TRBJ2-7,TRBV4-1,TGCGCCAGCAGCCAAGCGTTAAGCGGATCCTACGAGCAGTACTTC,CASSQALSGSYEQYF
TRBD2,many,TRBJ2-1,TRBV4-1,TGCGCCAGCAGCCAAGGGGGACTAGCGGGAGGTGGGTTCTTC,CASSQGGLAGGGFF
NA,NA,TRBJ2-6,TRBV10-3,TGTGCCATCACCCCGAACACCCACTCTGGGGCCAACGTCCTGACTTTC,CAITPNTHSGANVLTF
NA,many,TRBJ2-3,TRBV5-4,TGTGCCAGCAGCCTCCAGCGGAGCACAGATACGCAGTATTTT,CASSLQRSTDTQYF
NA,NA,TRBJ1-4,TRBV27,TGTGCCAGCAGTAGGCCAGGGGATGAAAAACTGTTTTTT,CASSRPGDEKLFF
TRBD1,few,TRBJ1-4,TRBV12-3/TRBV12-4,TGTGCCAGCAGTTGGACAGGGTCTAATGAAAAACTGTTTTTT,CASSWTGSNEKLFF
TRBD2,many,TRBJ2-1,TRBV7-2,TGTGCCAGCAGCTTAGCGGGAAGCGGGAGATACAATGAGCAGTTCTTC,CASSLAGSGRYNEQFF
NA,many,TRBJ2-2,TRBV5-4,TGTGCCAGCAGCTTTAGGTCAGGCACGCGGAGCGGGGAGCTGTTTTTT,CASSFRSGTRSGELFF
TRBD2,NA,TRBJ2-2,TRBV12-3/TRBV12-4,TGTGCCAGCAGCCTAGCGGGAGATTTCGGCGGGGAGCTGTTTTTT,CASSLAGDFGGELFF
NA,NA,TRBJ2-3,TRBV12-3/TRBV12-4,TGTGCCAGCAGTTTGTGGCAGGGGTATACAGATACGCAGTATTTT,CASSLWQGYTDTQYF
TRBD1,many,TRBJ2-5,TRBV7-2,TGTGCCAGCAGCTCCTGGACAGGGAACCAAGAGACCCAGTACTTC,CASSSWTGNQETQYF
TRBD2,NA,TRBJ2-1,TRBV2,TGTGCCAGCAGTGAAGCGCACCTAGCGGGAGTGAATGAGCAGTTCTTC,CASSEAHLAGVNEQFF
NA,NA,TRBJ2-1,TRBV4-3,TGCGCCAGCAGCCAAGACGGGGGAGGAGGTAATGAGCAGTTCTTC,CASSQDGGGGNEQFF
NA,NA,TRBJ1-1,TRBV20-1,TGCAGTGCTCCACCAGTGGGGCTGAACACTGAAGCTTTCTTT,CSAPPVGLNTEAFF
NA,few,TRBJ1-5,TRBV2,TGTGCCAGCAGTGACAGTAATCAGCCCCAGCATTTT,CASSDSNQPQHF
TRBD1,many,TRBJ1-5,TRBV7-2,TGTGCCAGCAGCCCGGCGACAGGGGACAATCAGCCCCAGCATTTT,CASSPATGDNQPQHF
TRBD1,NA,TRBJ1-1,TRBV6-5,TGTGCCAGCAGTTATGGGACAGCAGGTGGTACTGAAGCTTTCTTT,CASSYGTAGGTEAFF
TRBD1,many,TRBJ2-2,TRBV7-2,TGTGCCAGCAGGGCCCCGGGACAGGGGGCTTCTGGGGAGCTGTTTTTT,CASRAPGQGASGELFF
NA,many,TRBJ1-2,TRBV19,TGTGCCAGTAGTGCAGATGAGGTATATGGCTACACCTTC,CASSADEVYGYTF
NA,many,TRBJ1-3,TRBV7-2,TGTGCCAGCAGCTTAAGGGGGGGAAGAGCTGGAAACACCATATATTTT,CASSLRGGRAGNTIYF
NA,NA,TRBJ2-1,TRBV7-2,TGTGCCAGCAGCTTAGCGGGGCACTACAATGAGCAGTTCTTC,CASSLAGHYNEQFF
NA,many,TRBJ2-1,TRBV7-8,TGTGCCAGCAGCTTAGATTTATCCAAAAATGAGCAGTTCTTC,CASSLDLSKNEQFF
NA,NA,TRBJ1-1,TRBV10-3,TGTGCCATCCGTCGACAGGAGGCTACTGAAGCTTTCTTT,CAIRRQEATEAFF
NA,few,TRBJ2-5,TRBV3-1,TGTGCCAGCAGCCAAGTTTCCAGGGAGGAGACCCAGTACTTC,CASSQVSREETQYF